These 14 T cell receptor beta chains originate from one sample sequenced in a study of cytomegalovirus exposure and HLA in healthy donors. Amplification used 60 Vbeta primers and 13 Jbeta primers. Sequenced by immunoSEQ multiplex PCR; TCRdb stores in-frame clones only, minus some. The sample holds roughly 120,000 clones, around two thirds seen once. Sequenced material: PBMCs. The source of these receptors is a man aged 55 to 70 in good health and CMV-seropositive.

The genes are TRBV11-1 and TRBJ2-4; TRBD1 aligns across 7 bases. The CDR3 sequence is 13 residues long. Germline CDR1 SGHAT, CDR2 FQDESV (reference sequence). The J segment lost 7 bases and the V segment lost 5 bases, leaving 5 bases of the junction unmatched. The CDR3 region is CASSPDRENIQYF. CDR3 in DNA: TGTGCCAGCAGCCCTGACAGGGAGAACATTCAGTACTTC.

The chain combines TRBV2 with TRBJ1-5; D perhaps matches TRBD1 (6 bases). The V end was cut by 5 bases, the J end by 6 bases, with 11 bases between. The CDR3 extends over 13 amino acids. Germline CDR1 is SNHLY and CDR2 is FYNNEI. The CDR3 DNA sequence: TGTGCCAGCAGTTTTGGACAGTTTCAGCCCCAGCATTTT. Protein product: CASSFGQFQPQHF.

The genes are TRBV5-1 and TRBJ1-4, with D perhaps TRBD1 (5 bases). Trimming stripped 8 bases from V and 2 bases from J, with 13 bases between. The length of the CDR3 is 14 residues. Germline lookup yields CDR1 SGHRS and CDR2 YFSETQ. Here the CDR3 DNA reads TGCGCCAGTTCCCTGACAGCCACTAATGAAAAACTGTTTTTT. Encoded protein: CASSLTATNEKLFF.

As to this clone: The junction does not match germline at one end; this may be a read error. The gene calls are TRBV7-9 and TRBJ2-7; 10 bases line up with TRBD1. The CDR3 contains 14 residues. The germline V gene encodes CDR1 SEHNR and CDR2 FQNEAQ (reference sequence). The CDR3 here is CSSSLWDRGNEQYF. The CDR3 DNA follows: TGTTCCAGCAGCTTATGGGACAGGGGAAACGAGCAGTACTTC.

CDR3 nucleotide sequence: TGCAGCGTTGCCGGGGTTTACTCTGGAAACACCATATATTTT. Protein product: CSVAGVYSGNTIYF. The chain has TRBV29-1 and TRBJ1-3; D is unclear. The CDR3 runs to 14 residues. Germline CDR1 SQVTM, CDR2 ANQGSEA. Trimming stripped 4 bases from V and 0 bases from J, with 10 bases between.

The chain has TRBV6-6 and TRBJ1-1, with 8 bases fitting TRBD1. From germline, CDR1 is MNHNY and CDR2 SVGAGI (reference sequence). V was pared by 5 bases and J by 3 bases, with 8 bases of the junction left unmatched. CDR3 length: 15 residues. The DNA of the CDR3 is TGTGCCAGCAGTAAGCAGGGGGCTGGGGACACTGAAGCTTTCTTT. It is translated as CASSKQGAGDTEAFF.

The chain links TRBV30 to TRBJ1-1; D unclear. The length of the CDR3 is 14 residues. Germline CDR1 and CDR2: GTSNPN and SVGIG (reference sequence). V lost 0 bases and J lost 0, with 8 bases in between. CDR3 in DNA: TGTGCCTGGAGTGTACTTGGAGTGAACACTGAAGCTTTCTTT. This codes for CAWSVLGVNTEAFF.

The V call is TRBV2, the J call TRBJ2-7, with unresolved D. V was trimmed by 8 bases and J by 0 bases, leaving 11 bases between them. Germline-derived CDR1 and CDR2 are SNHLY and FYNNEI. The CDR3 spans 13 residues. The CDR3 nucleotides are TGTGCCAGCGGAAGACTCAGCTCCTACGAGCAGTACTTC. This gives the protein CASGRLSSYEQYF.

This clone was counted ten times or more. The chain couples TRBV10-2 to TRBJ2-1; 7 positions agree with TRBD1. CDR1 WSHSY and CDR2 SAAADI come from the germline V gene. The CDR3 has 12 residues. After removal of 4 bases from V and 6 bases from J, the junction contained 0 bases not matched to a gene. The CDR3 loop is CASSGQGNEQFF. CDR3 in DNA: TGCGCCAGCAGTGGACAGGGCAATGAGCAGTTCTTC.

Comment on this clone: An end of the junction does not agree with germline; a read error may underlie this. CDR3 in amino acids: CASSLLKGVPGSETQYF. In DNA, the CDR3 is TGTGCTAGCAGCCTATTAAAGGGGGTCCCGGGGAGCGAGACCCAGTACTTC. V usage is TRBV7-7 and J usage is TRBJ2-5; possibly TRBD1 for D (6 bases). CDR1 and CDR2 from the germline V gene are SSHAT and FNYEAQ (reference sequence). This CDR3 has 17 amino acids.

The CDR3 region has the DNA TGTGCCAGCAGCTTGAGATTCGGAGACTCCTATAATTCACCCCTCCACTTT. This sequence encodes CASSLRFGDSYNSPLHF. The rearrangement links TRBV5-8 to TRBJ1-6; no definite D call. Trimming took off 1 base at V and 0 bases at J, with 11 bases between the two ends. CDR1 SGHTS and CDR2 YDEGEE come from the germline V gene. The CDR3 is made up of 17 amino acids.

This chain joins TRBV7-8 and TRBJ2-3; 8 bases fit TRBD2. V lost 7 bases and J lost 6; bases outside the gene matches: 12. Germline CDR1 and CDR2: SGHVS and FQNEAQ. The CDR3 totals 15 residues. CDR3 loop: CASIGPGGRRDTQYF. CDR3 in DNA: TGTGCCAGCATCGGCCCGGGGGGGCGAAGGGATACGCAGTATTTT.

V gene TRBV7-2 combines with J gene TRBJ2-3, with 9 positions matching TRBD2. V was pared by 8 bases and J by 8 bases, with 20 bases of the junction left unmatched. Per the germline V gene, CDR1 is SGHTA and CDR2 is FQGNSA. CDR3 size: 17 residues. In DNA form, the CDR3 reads TGTGCCAGCGCCCCCCATGGGGGACTAGCCGGGGTCGGTACGCAGTATTTT. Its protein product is CASAPHGGLAGVGTQYF.

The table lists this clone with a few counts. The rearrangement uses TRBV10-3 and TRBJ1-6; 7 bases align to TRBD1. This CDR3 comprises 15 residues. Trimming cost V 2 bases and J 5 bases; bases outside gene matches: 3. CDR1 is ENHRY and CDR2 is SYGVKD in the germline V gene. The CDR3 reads CAISERQGNNSPLHF. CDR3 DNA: TGTGCCATCAGTGAGCGACAGGGCAATAATTCACCCCTCCACTTT.